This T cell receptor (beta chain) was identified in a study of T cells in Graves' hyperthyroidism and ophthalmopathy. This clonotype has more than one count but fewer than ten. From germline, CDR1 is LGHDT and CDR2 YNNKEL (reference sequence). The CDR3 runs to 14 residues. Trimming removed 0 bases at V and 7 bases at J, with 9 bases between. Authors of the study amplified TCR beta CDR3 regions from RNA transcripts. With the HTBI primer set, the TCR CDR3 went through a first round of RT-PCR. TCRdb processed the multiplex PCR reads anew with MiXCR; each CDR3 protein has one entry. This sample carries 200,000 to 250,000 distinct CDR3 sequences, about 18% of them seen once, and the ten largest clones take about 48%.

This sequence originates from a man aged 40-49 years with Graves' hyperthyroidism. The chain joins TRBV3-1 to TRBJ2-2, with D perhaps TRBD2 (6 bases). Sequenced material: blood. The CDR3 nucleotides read TGTGCCAGCAGCCAAGAATGGGGAGGCGGGGAGCTGTTTTTT. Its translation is CASSQEWGGGELFF.